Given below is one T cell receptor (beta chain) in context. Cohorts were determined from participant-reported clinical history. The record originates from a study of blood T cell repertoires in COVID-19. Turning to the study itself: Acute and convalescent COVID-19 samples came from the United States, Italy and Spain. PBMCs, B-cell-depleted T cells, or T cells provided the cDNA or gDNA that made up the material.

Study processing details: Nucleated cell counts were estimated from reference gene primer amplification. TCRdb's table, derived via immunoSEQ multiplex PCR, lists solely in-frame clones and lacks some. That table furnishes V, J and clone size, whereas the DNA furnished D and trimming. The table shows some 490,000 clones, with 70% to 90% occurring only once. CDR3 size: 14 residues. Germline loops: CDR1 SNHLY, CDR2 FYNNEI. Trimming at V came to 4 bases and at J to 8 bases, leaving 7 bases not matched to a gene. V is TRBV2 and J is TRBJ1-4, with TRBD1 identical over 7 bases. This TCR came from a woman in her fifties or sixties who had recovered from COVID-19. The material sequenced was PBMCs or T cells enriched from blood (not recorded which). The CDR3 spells CASSAQGVREKLFF. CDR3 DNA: TGTGCCAGCAGTGCGCAGGGGGTAAGGGAAAAACTGTTTTTT.